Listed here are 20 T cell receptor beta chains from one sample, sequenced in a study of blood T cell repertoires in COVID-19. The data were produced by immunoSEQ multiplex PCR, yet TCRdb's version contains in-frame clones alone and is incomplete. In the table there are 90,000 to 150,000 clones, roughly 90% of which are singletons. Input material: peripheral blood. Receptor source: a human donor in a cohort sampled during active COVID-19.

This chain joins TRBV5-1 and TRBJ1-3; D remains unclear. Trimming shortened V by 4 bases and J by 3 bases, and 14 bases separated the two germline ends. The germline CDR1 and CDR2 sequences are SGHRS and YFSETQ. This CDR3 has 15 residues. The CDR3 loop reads CASSPTGWGGNTIYF. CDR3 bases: TGCGCCAGCAGCCCAACGGGGTGGGGTGGAAACACCATATATTTT.

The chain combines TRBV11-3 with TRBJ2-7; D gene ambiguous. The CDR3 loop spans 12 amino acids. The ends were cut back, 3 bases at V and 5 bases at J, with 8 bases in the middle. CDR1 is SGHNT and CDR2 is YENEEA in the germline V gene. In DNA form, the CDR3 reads TGTGCCAGCAGCTTGGAGACGGACGAGCAGTACTTC. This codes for CASSLETDEQYF.

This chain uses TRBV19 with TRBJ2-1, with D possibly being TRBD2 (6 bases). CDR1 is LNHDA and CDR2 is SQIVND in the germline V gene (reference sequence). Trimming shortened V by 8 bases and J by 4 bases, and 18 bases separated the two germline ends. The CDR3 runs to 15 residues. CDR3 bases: TGTGCCAGTCGGGACGGGGGAGGATCTTACAATGAGCAGTTCTTC. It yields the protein CASRDGGGSYNEQFF.

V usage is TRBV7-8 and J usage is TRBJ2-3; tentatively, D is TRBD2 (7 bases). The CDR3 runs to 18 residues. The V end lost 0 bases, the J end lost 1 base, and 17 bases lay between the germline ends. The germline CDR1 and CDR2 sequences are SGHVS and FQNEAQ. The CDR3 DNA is TGTGCCAGCAGCTTAGCCCTTTGGAGCGGGACACGCACAGATACGCAGTATTTT. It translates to CASSLALWSGTRTDTQYF.

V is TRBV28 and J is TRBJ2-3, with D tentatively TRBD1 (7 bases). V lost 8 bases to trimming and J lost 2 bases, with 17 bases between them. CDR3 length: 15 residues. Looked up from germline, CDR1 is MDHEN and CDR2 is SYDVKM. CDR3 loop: CASANAGQLTDTQYF. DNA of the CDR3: TGTGCCAGCGCCAACGCGGGACAGCTCACAGATACGCAGTATTTT.

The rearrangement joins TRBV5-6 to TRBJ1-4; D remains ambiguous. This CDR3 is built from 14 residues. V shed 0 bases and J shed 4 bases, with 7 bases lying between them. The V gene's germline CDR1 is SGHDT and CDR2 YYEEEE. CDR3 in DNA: TGTGCCAGCAGCTTGGGCAGGTTTAATGAAAAACTGTTTTTT. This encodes CASSLGRFNEKLFF. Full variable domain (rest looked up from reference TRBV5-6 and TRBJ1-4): DAGVTQSPTHLIKTRGQQVTLRCSPKSGHDTVSWYQQALGQGPQFIFQYYEEEERQRGNFPDRFSGHQFPNYSSELNVNALLLGDSALYLCASSLGRFNEKLFFGSGTQLSVL.

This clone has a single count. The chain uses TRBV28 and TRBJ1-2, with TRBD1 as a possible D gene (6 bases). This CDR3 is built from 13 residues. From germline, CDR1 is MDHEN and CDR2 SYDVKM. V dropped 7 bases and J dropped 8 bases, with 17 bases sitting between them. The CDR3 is CASIRGQSTGYTF. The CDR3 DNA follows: TGTGCCAGCATTCGTGGACAGAGCACGGGCTACACCTTC.

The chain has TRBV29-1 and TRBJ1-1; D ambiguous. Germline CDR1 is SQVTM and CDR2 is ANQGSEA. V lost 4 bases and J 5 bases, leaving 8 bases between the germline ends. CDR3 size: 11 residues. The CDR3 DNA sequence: TGCAGCGTTGGGAGGGTGACTGAAGCTTTCTTT. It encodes CSVGRVTEAFF.

CDR3: CASGRVFYNEQFF. The DNA for the CDR3 is TGTGCCAGCGGCAGGGTTTTTTACAATGAGCAGTTCTTC. The chain carries TRBV2 and TRBJ2-1; tentatively, D is TRBD1 (5 bases). The CDR3 is made up of 13 amino acids. Germline V lookup: CDR1 SNHLY, CDR2 FYNNEI. V was shortened by 8 bases and J by 4 bases, with 12 bases between the two germline ends.

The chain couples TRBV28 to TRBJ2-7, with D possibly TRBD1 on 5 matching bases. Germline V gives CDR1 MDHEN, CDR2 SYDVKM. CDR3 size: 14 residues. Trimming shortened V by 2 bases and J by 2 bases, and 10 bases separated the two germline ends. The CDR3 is CASSLEGATYEQYF. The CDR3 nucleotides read TGTGCCAGCAGTTTAGAAGGGGCAACCTACGAGCAGTACTTC.

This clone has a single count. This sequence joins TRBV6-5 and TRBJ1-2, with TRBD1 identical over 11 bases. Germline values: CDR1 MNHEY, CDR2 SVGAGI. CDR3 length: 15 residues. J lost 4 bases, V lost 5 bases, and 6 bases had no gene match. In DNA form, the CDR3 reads TGTGCCAGCAGTACAAGGACAGGGGGCTCCTATGGCTACACCTTC. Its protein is CASSTRTGGSYGYTF.

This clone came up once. The CDR3 sequence is CASTSQPRREFF. CDR3 coding DNA: TGTGCCAGCACCTCCCAGCCCCGCCGGGAGTTCTTC. The chain carries TRBV28 and TRBJ2-1; D is ambiguous. The length of the CDR3 is 12 residues. Trimming took 7 bases from V and 14 from J, leaving 18 bases between them. Germline values: CDR1 MDHEN, CDR2 SYDVKM.

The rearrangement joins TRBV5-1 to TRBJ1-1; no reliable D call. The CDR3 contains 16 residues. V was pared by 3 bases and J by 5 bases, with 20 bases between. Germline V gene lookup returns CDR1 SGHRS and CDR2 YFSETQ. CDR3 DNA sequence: TGCGCCAGCAGCTGGTCCCCGACTGAGGCAGCGACTGAAGCTTTCTTT. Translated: CASSWSPTEAATEAFF. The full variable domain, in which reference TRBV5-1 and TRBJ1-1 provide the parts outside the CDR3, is KAGVTQTPRYLIKTRGQQVTLSCSPISGHRSVSWYQQTPGQGLQFLFEYFSETQRNKGNFPGRFSGRQFSNSRSEMNVSTLELGDSALYLCASSWSPTEAATEAFFGQGTRLTVV.

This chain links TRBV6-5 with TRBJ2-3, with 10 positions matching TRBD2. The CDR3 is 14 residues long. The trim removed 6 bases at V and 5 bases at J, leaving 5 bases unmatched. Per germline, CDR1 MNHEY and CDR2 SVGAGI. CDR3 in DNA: TGTGCCAGCAGAACCGGGACTAGCGTAGATACGCAGTATTTT. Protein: CASRTGTSVDTQYF.

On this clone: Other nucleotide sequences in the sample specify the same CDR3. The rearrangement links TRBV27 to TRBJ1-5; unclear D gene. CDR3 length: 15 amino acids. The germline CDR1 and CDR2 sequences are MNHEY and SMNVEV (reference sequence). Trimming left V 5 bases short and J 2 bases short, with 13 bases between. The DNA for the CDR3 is TGTGCCAGCAGTATGGACCGGCGGGGCAATCAGCCCCAGCATTTT. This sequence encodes CASSMDRRGNQPQHF.

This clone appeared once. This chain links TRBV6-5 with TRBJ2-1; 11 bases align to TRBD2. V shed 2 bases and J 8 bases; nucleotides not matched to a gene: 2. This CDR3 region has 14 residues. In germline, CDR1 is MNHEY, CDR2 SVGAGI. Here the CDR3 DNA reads TGTGCCAGCAGTTACCTAGCGGGAGGCCATGAGCAGTTCTTC. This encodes CASSYLAGGHEQFF.

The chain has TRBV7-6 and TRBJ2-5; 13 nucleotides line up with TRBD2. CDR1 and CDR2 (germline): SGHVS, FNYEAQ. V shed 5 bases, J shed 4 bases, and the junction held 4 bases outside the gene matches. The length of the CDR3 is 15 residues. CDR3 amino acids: CASSRGLAGRETQYF. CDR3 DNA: TGTGCCAGCAGCCGGGGACTAGCGGGGCGAGAGACCCAGTACTTC.

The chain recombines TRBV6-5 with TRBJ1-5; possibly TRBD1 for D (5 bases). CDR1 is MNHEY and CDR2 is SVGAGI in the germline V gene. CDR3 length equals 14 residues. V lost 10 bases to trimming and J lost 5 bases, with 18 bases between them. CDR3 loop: CATHPRAMDQPQHF. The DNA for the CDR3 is TGTGCCACCCACCCCAGGGCGATGGATCAGCCCCAGCATTTT.

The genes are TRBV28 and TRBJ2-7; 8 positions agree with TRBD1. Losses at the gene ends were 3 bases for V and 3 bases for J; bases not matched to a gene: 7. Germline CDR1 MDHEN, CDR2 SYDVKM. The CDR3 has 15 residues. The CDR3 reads CASSFLAGTGYEQYF. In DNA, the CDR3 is TGTGCCAGCAGTTTTCTGGCCGGGACAGGCTACGAGCAGTACTTC.

The CDR3 here is CASSRVAGTGELFF. DNA for the CDR3: TGTGCCAGCAGCCGGGTAGCGGGCACCGGGGAGCTGTTTTTT. The chain employs TRBV6-5 and TRBJ2-2; 7 bases map to TRBD2. Losses at the gene ends were 6 bases for V and 4 bases for J; bases not matched to a gene: 5. Germline CDR1 reads MNHEY; CDR2 reads SVGAGI. The CDR3 runs 14 residues.